The T cell receptor (beta chain) described here comes from a study of graft-versus-host responses after intestinal transplantation. The overall study: Every recipient had anti-thymocyte globulin induction and approximately three years of tacrolimus plus steroids.

Notes on this clone: Its antigen remains unknown.

Libraries were prepared by immunoSEQ multiplex PCR; TCRdb keeps only in-frame clonotypes and omits some of them. The sample includes under 90,000 clones, 85% to 90% of them seen just once. Study-level results: Recipient bone marrow held GvH clones, some seen earlier in ileum or blood.

The ends were cut back, 5 bases at V and 3 bases at J, with 16 bases in the middle. The CDR3 is made up of 14 amino acids. CDR1 and CDR2 from the germline V gene are SQVTM and ANQGSEA. The clonotype was recovered from a human donor who was the organ donor for an intestinal transplant. The sequences come from unstimulated CD8+ T cells sorted from spleen or lymph node cells, collected before transplant. V is TRBV29-1 and J is TRBJ1-1; D is perhaps TRBD1 (6 bases). The CDR3 protein is CSVSRTGWDTEAFF. The CDR3 DNA is TGCAGCGTTAGCCGTACAGGGTGGGACACTGAAGCTTTCTTT.